Detailed here is one TCR beta chain. This CDR3 comprises 14 residues. The V and J ends lost 0 bases and 6 bases respectively, with 10 bases between them. Germline assignment: CDR1 SGDLS and CDR2 YYNGEE. This sample was taken from a study of cytomegalovirus exposure and HLA in healthy donors. The PCR ran on 60 Vbeta and 13 Jbeta primers. The data were produced by immunoSEQ multiplex PCR, yet TCRdb's version contains in-frame clones alone and is incomplete. The table records over 75,000 clones, approximately 80% of them present only once. The chain is built from TRBV9 and TRBJ2-1, with D possibly matching TRBD2 (6 bases). The TCR originated in a male donor in good health and CMV-seropositive. Sequencing used PBMCs. The CDR3 DNA follows: TGTGCCAGCAGCGTAGACGCCGGGGGCAATGAGCAGTTCTTC. This gives the protein CASSVDAGGNEQFF.